These T cell receptor beta chains were read from a single sample in a study of T cell responses to AZD1222 COVID-19 vaccine. Method: immunoSEQ multiplex PCR; TCRdb's copy keeps in-frame clones and lacks some. The profile covers 150,000 to 200,000 clones, with about nine tenths appearing a single time and 1.3% to 1.5% taken by the ten largest. Source: peripheral blood, taken on day 0 of AZD1222 vaccination. All receptors come from an adult in good health. The CDR3 runs from the conserved cysteine through the conserved F or W. The order of the fields is J gene, clone size, D gene, V gene, CDR3 DNA, CDR3 protein. The D gene is left open where the match is weak. Clone size is given for some rows only: seen once, a few or many times, or a class if the clone is expanded.

TRBJ2-5 | - | TRBD1 | TRBV5-5 | TGTGCCAGCAGCTTGGCAGGGGGACAAGAGACCCAGTACTTC | CASSLAGGQETQYF
TRBJ1-5 | - | - | TRBV4-2 | TGTGCCAGCAGCCAAGAGGTGTCGGGGTATAGCAATCAGCCCCAGCATTTT | CASSQEVSGYSNQPQHF
TRBJ2-3 | - | - | TRBV7-2 | TGTGCCAGCAGCCAGGGTCCTTTCACAGATACGCAGTATTTT | CASSQGPFTDTQYF
TRBJ1-5 | - | - | TRBV18 | TGTGCCAGCTCACCACAGGGGATAGGAAATCAGCCCCAGCATTTT | CASSPQGIGNQPQHF
TRBJ1-1 | - | - | TRBV6-5 | TGTGCCAGCAGTCCCCTGGGGGCAGGGAACACTGAAGCTTTCTTT | CASSPLGAGNTEAFF
TRBJ2-7 | - | - | TRBV5-1 | TGCGCCAGCAGCTTGGCCGAGGCTCCCTACGAGCAGTACTTC | CASSLAEAPYEQYF
TRBJ1-6 | - | TRBD1 | TRBV27 | TGTGCCAGCAGTAATCGACCGGACAGGGGGATTTCACCCCTCCACTTT | CASSNRPDRGISPLHF
TRBJ1-1 | - | - | TRBV12-3/TRBV12-4 | TGTGCCAGCAGTCTGGGTACGGCTGAAGCTTTCTTT | CASSLGTAEAFF
TRBJ1-1 | - | - | TRBV29-1 | TGCAGCGTTCAACAGGGGAACACTGAAGCTTTCTTT | CSVQQGNTEAFF
TRBJ1-2 | - | - | TRBV30 | TGTGCCTGGAGTGACACAGGGAAAGGTGGCTACACCTTC | CAWSDTGKGGYTF
TRBJ1-4 | - | - | TRBV4-1 | TGCGCCAGCAGCCAAGAGATCCAGGACGGGCCTAATGAAAAACTGTTTTTT | CASSQEIQDGPNEKLFF
TRBJ1-2 | - | TRBD1 | TRBV3-1/TRBV3-2 | TGTGCCAGCAGCCCGACGAGGGACAGGGTTAACTATGGCTACACCTTC | CASSPTRDRVNYGYTF
TRBJ1-5 | - | - | TRBV27 | TGTGCCAGCAGTCCTTGGGGGAGGGGTCTTCAGCCCCAGCATTTT | CASSPWGRGLQPQHF
TRBJ2-2 | - | TRBD2 | TRBV30 | TGTGCCTGGAGGATAACTAGCGGGGGCCGGCCCGGGGAGCTGTTTTTT | CAWRITSGGRPGELFF
TRBJ2-3 | - | TRBD2 | TRBV6-2/TRBV6-3 | TGTGCCAGCAGTTACCGGGGGGGCTCCACAGATACGCAGTATTTT | CASSYRGGSTDTQYF
TRBJ2-7 | - | - | TRBV5-6 | TGTGCCAGCAGCTTGGGCGGCAGATCCTACGAGCAGTACTTC | CASSLGGRSYEQYF
TRBJ2-7 | medium-sized | TRBD1 | TRBV28 | TGTGCCAGCAGTCTCCAGGGGGCTAGATGGGGCGAGCAGTACTTC | CASSLQGARWGEQYF
TRBJ2-7 | - | TRBD1 | TRBV7-9 | TGTGCCAGCACCCCGACTTTGGACAGGTCCTACGAGCAGTACTTC | CASTPTLDRSYEQYF
TRBJ1-5 | - | TRBD1 | TRBV4-2 | TGTGCCAGCAGCCAGGTTGGACAGGGGGCGAATCAGCCCCAGCATTTT | CASSQVGQGANQPQHF
TRBJ1-1 | - | - | TRBV7-9 | TGTGCCAGCCGGGCGGGGAACACTGAAGCTTTCTTT | CASRAGNTEAFF
TRBJ2-7 | - | - | TRBV23-1 | TGCGCCAGCAGTCAATCAGTGGACGAGCAGTACTTC | CASSQSVDEQYF
TRBJ1-1 | - | - | TRBV6-4 | TGTGCCAGCTCTGGGGAAAGTAACACTGAAGCTTTCTTT | CASSGESNTEAFF
TRBJ1-1 | - | - | TRBV2 | TGTGCCAGCTTGTTCTCCCGGGTAGGGACTGAAGCTTTCTTT | CASLFSRVGTEAFF
TRBJ1-5 | - | TRBD1 | TRBV2 | TGTGCCAGCAGGGCCCAGGGGGGGCCGAATCAGCCCCAGCATTTT | CASRAQGGPNQPQHF
TRBJ1-2 | - | - | TRBV7-9 | TGTGCCAGCAGCTTATTTTCCCCATACGGCAATGGCTACACCTTC | CASSLFSPYGNGYTF
TRBJ2-3 | - | TRBD2 | TRBV27 | TGTGCCAGCAGTTCATTCCGTCTAGCGGACCGCTCCTGGGATACGCAGTATTTT | CASSSFRLADRSWDTQYF
TRBJ1-1 | - | - | TRBV28 | TGTGCCAGCAGTCTTCGGGAGGGGCTGGACACTGAAGCTTTCTTT | CASSLREGLDTEAFF
TRBJ2-5 | - | TRBD2 | TRBV4-1 | TGCGCCAGCAGCCAAGGGCCAGGTCAGCGGGGGGGGACCCAGTACTTC | CASSQGPGQRGGTQYF
TRBJ2-1 | - | TRBD2 | TRBV7-8 | TGTGCCAGCAGCTTAGTCGCTAGCGGGAGAGGGAATGAGCAGTTCTTC | CASSLVASGRGNEQFF
TRBJ2-7 | - | - | TRBV30 | TGTGCCTGGAGTGTTGGAGGGATTACCTACGAGCAGTACTTC | CAWSVGGITYEQYF
TRBJ1-5 | - | TRBD1 | TRBV2 | TGTGCCAGCAGTCAGGGGGCCAGTCAGCCCCAGCATTTT | CASSQGASQPQHF
TRBJ2-2 | - | TRBD2 | TRBV27 | TGTGCCAGCAGTTTGGGGGGGATCACCGGGGAGCTGTTTTTT | CASSLGGITGELFF
TRBJ2-3 | once | - | TRBV4-2 | TGTGCCAGCAGCCAAGATCCGGCGGGGCCCACAGATACGCAGTATTTT | CASSQDPAGPTDTQYF
TRBJ1-5 | - | - | TRBV6-5 | TGTGCCAGCAGCAAGGACACGGGCGTAGGGCCCCAGCATTTT | CASSKDTGVGPQHF
TRBJ1-1 | - | - | TRBV7-9 | TGTGCCAGCAGCTTAGGGCACCTGAACACTGAAGCTTTCTTT | CASSLGHLNTEAFF